This T cell receptor beta chain came from a study of esophageal squamous cell carcinoma under preoperative chemotherapy. The overall study: TCR repertoires were profiled from both peripheral blood T cells and tumor-infiltrating lymphocytes.

Time point here: before preoperative PTX-NDP chemotherapy. Preoperative chemotherapy with paclitaxel-nedaplatin was given to patients before surgery. This clonotype appeared many times. TCRdb reprocessed the PCR reads with MiXCR, giving one entry per CDR3 protein. The repertoire includes about 30,000 distinct CDR3 sequences, under 60% of them detected once, and about an eighth sits in the top ten. The CDR3 totals 15 residues. From germline, CDR1 is MNHNS and CDR2 SASEGT. The sequence came from a human donor with esophageal squamous cell carcinoma. The donor label of this sample is uncertain. This specimen was collected from a patient given preoperative chemotherapy. V is TRBV6-1 and J is TRBJ2-1; 7 bases fit TRBD1. The J call may be in error: the DNA end matches TRBJ2-7 better. The CDR3 is CASSEGGQRTYEQYF. The DNA of the CDR3 is TGTGCCAGCAGTGAAGGGGGACAGAGAACTTACGAGCAGTACTTC.